One TCR beta chain is described in this entry. The antigen remains undetermined. This specimen comes from a study of T cell responses to AZD1222 COVID-19 vaccine. Study results and caveats: Clonal diversity was possibly underestimated, and white British individuals and females predominated among donors.

Measured with immunoSEQ multiplex PCR; TCRdb has only the in-frame clones, and not every one. The sample shows 120,000 to 150,000 clones, approximately 89% of them seen only once. Trimming removed 4 bases at V and 9 bases at J, with 16 bases between. There are 14 residues in the CDR3. From germline, CDR1 is MDHEN and CDR2 SYDVKM. Sequencing was performed on peripheral blood, taken 28 days after the second AZD1222 dose. The rearrangement links TRBV28 to TRBJ1-5; weak D call: TRBD1 (5 bases). This sequence was found in an adult who received the AZD1222 COVID-19 vaccine. The CDR3 coding sequence is TGTGCCAGCAGTTCGCTTTCCCAGGGAGGGCCCCAGCATTTT. Translation: CASSSLSQGGPQHF.